The 8 T cell receptor beta chains below were found in one sample sequenced in a study of T cells in Graves' hyperthyroidism and ophthalmopathy. RNA transcripts served as the template for amplifying TCR beta CDR3 regions. During a first-round RT-PCR of the TCR CDR3, the HTBI primer set was used. Using its own MiXCR run on the multiplex PCR reads, TCRdb lists one record per CDR3 protein. The sample lists around 400,000 distinct CDR3 sequences, around 16% seen once, with around 30% in the top ten. The sample was blood. The receptors derive from a woman between 18 and 30 years old with Graves' hyperthyroidism that later progressed to Graves' ophthalmopathy.

This clonotype was detected ten times or more. The chain uses TRBV20-1 and TRBJ2-7; 12 nucleotides line up with TRBD2. V was clipped by 5 bases and J by 6 bases; unmatched bases: 5. CDR3 length equals 13 residues. Germline V gene sequence: CDR1 DFQATT, CDR2 SNEGSKA (reference sequence). In DNA, the CDR3 is TGCAGTGCTCCACTAGCGGGAGGAAGCGAGCAGTACTTC. This sequence encodes CSAPLAGGSEQYF.

There are many counts of this clonotype. The rearrangement uses TRBV28 and TRBJ2-7; no firm D call. V was cut by 3 bases and J by 2 bases, with 11 bases left in between. The germline V gene encodes CDR1 MDHEN and CDR2 SYDVKM. The CDR3 extends over 14 amino acids. The CDR3 loop reads CASSLIKQTYEQYF. CDR3 DNA: TGTGCCAGCAGTTTGATTAAGCAGACCTACGAGCAGTACTTC.

This clonotype was recorded many times. J is TRBJ1-1 and V is TRBV20-1; no definite D call. The CDR3 covers 13 residues. V lost 0 bases and J lost 0, with 5 bases in between. The germline CDR1 and CDR2 sequences are DFQATT and SNEGSKA (reference sequence). This CDR3 is CSARDWLNTEAFF. CDR3 nucleotide sequence: TGCAGTGCTAGAGATTGGTTGAACACTGAAGCTTTCTTT.

This clonotype was detected many times. V gene TRBV6-1 combines with J gene TRBJ2-7, with 11 nucleotides matching TRBD2. The CDR3 sequence is 13 residues long. V trimming: 5 bases; J trimming: 6 bases; junction bases outside the gene matches: 3. In germline, CDR1 is MNHNS, CDR2 SASEGT. CDR3 sequence: CASSTGLAVEQYF. The CDR3, as DNA: TGTGCCAGCAGTACGGGACTAGCGGTCGAGCAGTACTTC.

In this sample, this clonotype turned up many times. This chain uses TRBV20-1 with TRBJ2-2, with D possibly being TRBD1 or TRBD2 (5 bases each). V was clipped by 6 bases and J by 5 bases, with 13 bases between them. CDR3 length: 13 residues. Germline-derived CDR1 and CDR2 are DFQATT and SNEGSKA (reference sequence). The CDR3 coding sequence is TGCAGTGCGTCCGGGACCGGAACCGGGGAGCTGTTTTTT. Translated: CSASGTGTGELFF.

This clonotype was picked up many times. The chain uses TRBV9 and TRBJ2-2, with D perhaps TRBD2 (6 bases). CDR1 and CDR2 (germline): SGDLS, YYNGEE. The V gene lost 2 bases and the J gene lost 1 base, with 9 bases spanning the gap. This CDR3 comprises 15 residues. CDR3 nucleotide sequence: TGTGCCAGCAGCGTTACGGGAGAGAACACCGGGGAGCTGTTTTTT. Translated, it gives CASSVTGENTGELFF.

To note about this clonotype: This sequence may be a read error, since a much larger clone differs from it by one base. The chain has TRBV27 and TRBJ2-1, with 10 bases fitting TRBD1. The J call may be in error: the DNA end matches TRBJ2-7 better. The CDR3 spans 17 residues. CDR1 and CDR2 from the germline V gene are MNHEY and SMNVEV (reference sequence). DNA for the CDR3: TGTGCCAGCAGTTTAAGGGACAGGGGATTTTCCTACAATGAGCAGTACTTC. As protein: CASSLRDRGFSYNEQYF.

In this sample, this clonotype turned up a few times. The J gene is TRBJ2-2, the V gene TRBV6-2 or TRBV6-3; D is ambiguous. Germline CDR1 and CDR2: MNHEY and SVGEGT. The CDR3 covers 12 residues. V was cut by 4 bases and J by 9 bases, with 9 bases left in between. In nucleotides, the CDR3 is TGTGCCAGCAGTTTTGAATGGAGGGAGCTGTTTTTT. It is translated as CASSFEWRELFF.